Following are 6 T cell receptor beta chains from one sample sequenced in a study of blood T cells in healthy people across ages. Alongside a J-beta primer mix, a sample-barcoded 5' primer served in a second PCR lasting about 7 to 12 cycles. Each CDR3 protein is one row after TCRdb ran MiXCR on the 5' RACE reads. The sample lists approximately 760,000 distinct CDR3 sequences; roughly 25% were seen once. This sample was shared with a second study, whose subject was T cells of mothers and their children.

The sequenced material came from blood. The receptors originated from a boy aged 10-17 years in good health.

This clonotype was detected a few times. The chain has TRBV28 and TRBJ2-1; 11 nucleotides match TRBD2. This CDR3 has 17 amino acids. Losses at the gene ends were 5 bases for V and 0 bases for J; bases not matched to a gene: 6. Germline V gene data show CDR1 as MDHEN and CDR2 as SYDVKM. In DNA, the CDR3 is TGTGCCAGCAGTGAGGGACTAGCGGAGAGCTCCTACAATGAGCAGTTCTTC. This encodes CASSEGLAESSYNEQFF.

The table lists this clonotype with a few counts. The rearrangement joins TRBV19 to TRBJ2-5; possible D gene TRBD1, 5 bases. Gene TRBJ2-7 matches the end of the DNA better, so the J call may be wrong. This CDR3 comprises 14 residues. CDR1 and CDR2 from the germline V gene are LNHDA and SQIVND (reference sequence). In DNA, the CDR3 is TGTGCCAGCAGCACAGGTCCTAGCTCCTACGAGCAGTACTTC. Encoded protein: CASSTGPSSYEQYF.

This clonotype occurred a few times. J is TRBJ2-1 and V is TRBV7-3, with D perhaps given as TRBD1 or TRBD2 (5 bases each). The germline gives CDR1 SGHTA, CDR2 FQGTGA. The V gene lost 0 bases and the J gene lost 9 bases, with 18 bases spanning the gap. CDR3 length equals 16 residues. DNA for the CDR3: TGTGCCAGCAGCTTAACGTACGGGACCACCGTCGCTGAGCAGTTCTTC. This encodes CASSLTYGTTVAEQFF.

This clonotype was recorded a few times. This rearrangement joins TRBV6-6 to TRBJ2-3; 7 bases are a match to TRBD1. Trimming at V came to 5 bases and at J to 0 bases, leaving 5 bases not matched to a gene. Germline loops: CDR1 MNHNY, CDR2 SVGAGI (reference sequence). The CDR3 consists of 15 residues. The CDR3 DNA reads TGTGCCAGCAGTACTACAGGGGTGAGCACAGATACGCAGTATTTT. It codes for CASSTTGVSTDTQYF.

The gene calls are TRBV7-9 and TRBJ1-1; D not certain. This CDR3 contains 14 residues. With 0 bases removed from V and 4 bases from J, the gap between germline ends came to 9 bases. Germline V lookup: CDR1 SEHNR, CDR2 FQNEAQ (reference sequence). As DNA, the CDR3 is TGTGCCAGCAGCTTAGCGGGTCCCGGCACTGAAGCTTTCTTT. Protein: CASSLAGPGTEAFF.

This clonotype was seen a few times. V is TRBV27 and J is TRBJ2-7; the D gene is possibly TRBD1 (6 bases). CDR3 length: 13 amino acids. Looked up from germline, CDR1 is MNHEY and CDR2 is SMNVEV (reference sequence). V was cut by 2 bases and J by 5 bases, with 10 bases left in between. The CDR3 nucleotides read TGTGCCAGCAGTTTACAGGGGTTACACGAGCAGTACTTC. Protein sequence: CASSLQGLHEQYF.